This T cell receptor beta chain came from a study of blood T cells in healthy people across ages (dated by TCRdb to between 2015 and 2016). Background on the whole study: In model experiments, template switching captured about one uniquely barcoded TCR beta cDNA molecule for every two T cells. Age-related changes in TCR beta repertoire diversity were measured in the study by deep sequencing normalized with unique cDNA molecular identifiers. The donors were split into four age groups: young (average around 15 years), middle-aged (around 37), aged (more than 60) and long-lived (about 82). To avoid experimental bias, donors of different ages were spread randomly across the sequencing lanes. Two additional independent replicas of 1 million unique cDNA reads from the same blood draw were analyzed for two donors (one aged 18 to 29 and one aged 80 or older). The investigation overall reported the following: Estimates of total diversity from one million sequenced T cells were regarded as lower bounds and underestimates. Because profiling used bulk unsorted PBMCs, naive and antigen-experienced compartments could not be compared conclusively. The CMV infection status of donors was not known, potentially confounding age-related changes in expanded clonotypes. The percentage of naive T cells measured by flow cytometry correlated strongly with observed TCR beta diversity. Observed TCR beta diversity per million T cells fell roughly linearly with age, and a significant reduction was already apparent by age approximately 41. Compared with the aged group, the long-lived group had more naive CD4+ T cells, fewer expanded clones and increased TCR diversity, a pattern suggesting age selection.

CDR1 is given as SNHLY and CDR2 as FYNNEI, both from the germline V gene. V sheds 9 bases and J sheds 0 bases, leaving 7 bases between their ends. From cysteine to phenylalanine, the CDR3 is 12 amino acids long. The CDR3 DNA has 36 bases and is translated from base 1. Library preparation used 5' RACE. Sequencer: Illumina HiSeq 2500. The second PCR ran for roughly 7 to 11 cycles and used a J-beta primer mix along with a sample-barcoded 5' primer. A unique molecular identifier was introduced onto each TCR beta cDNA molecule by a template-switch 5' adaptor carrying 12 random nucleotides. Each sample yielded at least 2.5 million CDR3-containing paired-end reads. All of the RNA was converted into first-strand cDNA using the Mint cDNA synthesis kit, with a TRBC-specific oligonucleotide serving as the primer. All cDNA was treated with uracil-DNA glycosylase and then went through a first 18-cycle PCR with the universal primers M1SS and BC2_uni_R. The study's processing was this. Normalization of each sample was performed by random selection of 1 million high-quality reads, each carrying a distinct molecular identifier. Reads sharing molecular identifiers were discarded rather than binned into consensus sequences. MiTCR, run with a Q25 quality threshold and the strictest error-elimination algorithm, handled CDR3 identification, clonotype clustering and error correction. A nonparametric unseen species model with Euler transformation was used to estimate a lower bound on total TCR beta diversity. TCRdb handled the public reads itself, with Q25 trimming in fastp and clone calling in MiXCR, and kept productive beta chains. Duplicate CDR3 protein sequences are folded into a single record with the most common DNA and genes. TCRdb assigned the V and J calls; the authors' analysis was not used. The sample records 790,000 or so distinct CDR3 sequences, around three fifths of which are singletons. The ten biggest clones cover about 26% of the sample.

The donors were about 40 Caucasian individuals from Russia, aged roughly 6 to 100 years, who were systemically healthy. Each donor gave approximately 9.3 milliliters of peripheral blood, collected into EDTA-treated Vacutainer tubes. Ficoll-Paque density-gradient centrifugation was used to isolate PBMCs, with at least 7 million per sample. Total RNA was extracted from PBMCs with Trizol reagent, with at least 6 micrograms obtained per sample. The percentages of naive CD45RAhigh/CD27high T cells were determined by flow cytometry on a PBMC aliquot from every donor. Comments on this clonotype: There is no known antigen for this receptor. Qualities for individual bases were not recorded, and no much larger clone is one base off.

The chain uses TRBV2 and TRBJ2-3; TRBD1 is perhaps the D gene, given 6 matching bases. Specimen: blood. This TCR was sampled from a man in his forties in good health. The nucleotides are TGTGCCAGTGACAGGAGCACAGATACGCAGTATTTT. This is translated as CASDRSTDTQYF.